This T cell receptor beta chain was recorded in a study of a mutant IDH1 vaccine in newly diagnosed glioma. Overall study: The initiation of vaccination occurred 4-6 weeks after radiotherapy alone, or with temozolomide cycles.

As concerns this clone: The antigen remains undetermined.

Time point meaning: week 47, end of study. What each vaccine dose contained was 300 ug of mutant IDH1 20-mer peptide, accompanied by topical imiquimod. Eight vaccinations reached patients in weeks 1, 3, 5, 7, 11, 15, 19 and 23. CDR3 length: 16 amino acids. Trimming removed 7 bases from V and 0 bases from J; junction bases left unmatched: 7. Germline V gene data show CDR1 as SNHLY and CDR2 as FYNNEI. Study outcomes and limitations: Pseudoprogression seemed unrelated to changes in top peripheral T cell clonotypes.

Sequencing used immunoSEQ multiplex PCR; TCRdb keeps in-frame clones, though not all of them. The table shows approximately 30,000 clones, with approximately 90% occurring only once. The receptor comes from a woman aged 40 to 50 with glioma. The chain combines TRBV2 with TRBJ2-4; TRBD2 aligns across 9 bases. This sample comprised PBMCs, obtained from a glioma patient whose treatment included an IDH1 peptide vaccine. The chain's CDR3 is CASNSGSSLAKNIQYF. CDR3 nucleotide sequence: TGTGCCAGCAATAGCGGGAGCTCGTTAGCCAAAAACATTCAGTACTTC.